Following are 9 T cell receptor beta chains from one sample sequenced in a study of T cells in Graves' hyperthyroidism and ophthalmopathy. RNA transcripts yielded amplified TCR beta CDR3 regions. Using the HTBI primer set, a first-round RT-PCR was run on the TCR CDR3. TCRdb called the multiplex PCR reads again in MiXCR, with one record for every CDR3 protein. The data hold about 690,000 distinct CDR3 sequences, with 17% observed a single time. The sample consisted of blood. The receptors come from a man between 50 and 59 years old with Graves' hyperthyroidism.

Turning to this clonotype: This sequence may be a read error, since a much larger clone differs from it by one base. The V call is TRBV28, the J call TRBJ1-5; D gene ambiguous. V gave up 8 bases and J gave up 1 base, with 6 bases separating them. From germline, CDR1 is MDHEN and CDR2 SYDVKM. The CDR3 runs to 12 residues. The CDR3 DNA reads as TGTGCCAGCTTGGAAAGCAATCAGCCCCAGCATTTT. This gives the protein CASLESNQPQHF.

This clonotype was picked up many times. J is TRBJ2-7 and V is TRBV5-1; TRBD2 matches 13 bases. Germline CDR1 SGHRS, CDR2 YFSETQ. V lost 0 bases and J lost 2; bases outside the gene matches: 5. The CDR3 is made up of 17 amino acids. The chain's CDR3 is CASSLAGTSGDAYEQYF. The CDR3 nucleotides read TGCGCCAGCAGCTTGGCGGGGACTAGCGGGGACGCCTACGAGCAGTACTTC.

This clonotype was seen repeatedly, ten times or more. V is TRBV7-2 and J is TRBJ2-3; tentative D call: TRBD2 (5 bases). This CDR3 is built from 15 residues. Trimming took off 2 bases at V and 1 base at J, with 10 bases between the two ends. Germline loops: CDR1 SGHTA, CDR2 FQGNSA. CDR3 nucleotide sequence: TGTGCCAGCAGCTTAATGGGAGCCGGCACAGATACGCAGTATTTT. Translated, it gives CASSLMGAGTDTQYF.

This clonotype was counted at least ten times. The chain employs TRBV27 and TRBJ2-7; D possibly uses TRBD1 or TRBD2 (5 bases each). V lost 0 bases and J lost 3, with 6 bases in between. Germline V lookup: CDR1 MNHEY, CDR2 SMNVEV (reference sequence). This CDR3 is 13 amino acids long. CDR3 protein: CASSLSGDYEQYF. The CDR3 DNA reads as TGTGCCAGCAGTTTATCGGGGGACTACGAGCAGTACTTC.

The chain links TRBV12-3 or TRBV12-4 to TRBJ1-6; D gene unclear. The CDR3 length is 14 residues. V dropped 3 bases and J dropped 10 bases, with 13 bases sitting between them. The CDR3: CASSFYELSSPLHF. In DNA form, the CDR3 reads TGTGCCAGCAGTTTTTACGAACTCTCATCACCCCTCCACTTT.

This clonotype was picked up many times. Here the CDR3 reads CASSAGNGELFF. The CDR3 DNA reads TGTGCCAGCTCGGCGGGGAACGGGGAGCTGTTTTTT. V gene TRBV2 combines with J gene TRBJ2-2; TRBD2 might be the D (6 bases). CDR3 length: 12 residues. Deletions cut 8 bases from V and 7 bases from J, with 11 bases between. Germline V lookup: CDR1 SNHLY, CDR2 FYNNEI.

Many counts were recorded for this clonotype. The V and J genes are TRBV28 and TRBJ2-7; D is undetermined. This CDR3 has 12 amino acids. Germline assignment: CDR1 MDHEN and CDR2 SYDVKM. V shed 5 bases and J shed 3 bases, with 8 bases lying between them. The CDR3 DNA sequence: TGTGCCAGCAGTCCCGGCTTCTACGAGCAGTACTTC. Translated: CASSPGFYEQYF. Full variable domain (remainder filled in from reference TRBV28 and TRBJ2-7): DVKVTQSSRYLVKRTGEKVFLECVQDMDHENMFWYRQDPGLGLRLIYFSYDVKMKEKGDIPEGYSVSREKKERFSLILESASTNQTSMYLCASSPGFYEQYFGPGTRLTVT.

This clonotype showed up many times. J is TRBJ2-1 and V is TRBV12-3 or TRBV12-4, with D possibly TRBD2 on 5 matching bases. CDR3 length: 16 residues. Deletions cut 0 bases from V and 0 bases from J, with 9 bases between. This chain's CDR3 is CASSLAGASSYNEQFF. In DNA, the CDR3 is TGTGCCAGCAGTTTAGCGGGAGCCAGCTCCTACAATGAGCAGTTCTTC.

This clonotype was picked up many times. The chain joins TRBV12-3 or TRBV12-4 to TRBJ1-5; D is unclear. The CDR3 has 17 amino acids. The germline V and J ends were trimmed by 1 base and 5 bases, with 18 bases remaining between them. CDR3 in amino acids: CASSLELTSTNDQPQHF. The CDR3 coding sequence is TGTGCCAGCAGTTTAGAGTTGACAAGTACTAACGATCAGCCCCAGCATTTT.